The rows below give T cell receptor beta chains drawn from one sample of a study of graft-versus-host responses after intestinal transplantation. For these TCRs, the target antigens are not known. The table came from immunoSEQ multiplex PCR; TCRdb's copy has only in-frame clones and leaves some out. This table has 90,000 to 120,000 clones, about nine tenths appearing once. The source material was unstimulated CD4+ T cells sorted from spleen or lymph node cells, sampled before transplant. These receptors all stem from a human donor who was the organ donor for an intestinal transplant. Both conserved end residues are part of each CDR3. The D gene is left open where the match is weak. The size field is filled for only some rows; it gives once, few, many or a size class.

clone_size: few
d_call: -
j_call: TRBJ2-2
v_call: TRBV27
cdr3_aa: CASSFSGWTGELFF
cdr3_nt: TGTGCCAGCAGTTTCAGCGGGTGGACCGGGGAGCTGTTTTTT

clone_size: -
d_call: -
j_call: TRBJ2-5
v_call: TRBV29-1
cdr3_aa: CSVARGRETQYF
cdr3_nt: TGCAGCGTCGCACGGGGGCGAGAGACCCAGTACTTC

clone_size: -
d_call: TRBD2
j_call: TRBJ2-7
v_call: TRBV7-3
cdr3_aa: CASSSQAGGLYEQYF
cdr3_nt: TGTGCCAGCAGCTCCCAAGCGGGAGGGCTGTACGAGCAGTACTTC

clone_size: -
d_call: -
j_call: TRBJ2-7
v_call: TRBV6-1
cdr3_aa: CASTPAGNYEQYF
cdr3_nt: TGTGCCAGCACCCCGGCCGGAAACTACGAGCAGTACTTC

clone_size: few
d_call: -
j_call: TRBJ1-6
v_call: TRBV5-1
cdr3_aa: CASSLGGREGSPLHF
cdr3_nt: TGCGCCAGCAGCCTGGGGGGCAGGGAGGGTTCACCCCTCCACTTT

clone_size: once
d_call: -
j_call: TRBJ1-4
v_call: TRBV2
cdr3_aa: CASSGQSGATNEKLFF
cdr3_nt: TGTGCCAGCAGTGGCCAAAGTGGGGCCACTAATGAAAAACTGTTTTTT

clone_size: few
d_call: TRBD1
j_call: TRBJ2-5
v_call: TRBV5-1
cdr3_aa: CASSLGQGAETQYF
cdr3_nt: TGCGCCAGCAGCTTGGGACAGGGGGCAGAGACCCAGTACTTC

clone_size: -
d_call: -
j_call: TRBJ2-3
v_call: TRBV6-1
cdr3_aa: CASSFLGHTDTQYF
cdr3_nt: TGTGCCAGCAGCTTCCTGGGCCACACAGATACGCAGTATTTT

clone_size: few
d_call: -
j_call: TRBJ1-1
v_call: TRBV7-2
cdr3_aa: CASSPGHQNTEAFF
cdr3_nt: TGTGCCAGCAGCCCCGGTCACCAAAACACTGAAGCTTTCTTT

clone_size: -
d_call: -
j_call: TRBJ1-1
v_call: TRBV6-1
cdr3_aa: CASSLPGTTWTEAFF
cdr3_nt: TGTGCCAGCAGTTTACCCGGGACCACATGGACTGAAGCTTTCTTT

clone_size: -
d_call: -
j_call: TRBJ2-2
v_call: TRBV6-5
cdr3_aa: CASTYTGELFF
cdr3_nt: TGTGCCAGCACCTACACCGGGGAGCTGTTTTTT

clone_size: -
d_call: -
j_call: TRBJ1-4
v_call: TRBV5-1
cdr3_aa: CASSRGIEGNEKLFF
cdr3_nt: TGCGCCAGCAGCAGGGGGATAGAGGGTAATGAAAAACTGTTTTTT

clone_size: few
d_call: TRBD1
j_call: TRBJ1-4
v_call: TRBV10-3
cdr3_aa: CAISESIGTANEKLFF
cdr3_nt: TGTGCCATCAGTGAGTCGATTGGGACAGCTAATGAAAAACTGTTTTTT

clone_size: -
d_call: TRBD2
j_call: TRBJ2-5
v_call: TRBV15
cdr3_aa: CATSRASGGRETQYF
cdr3_nt: TGTGCCACCAGCAGAGCGTCGGGAGGGAGGGAGACCCAGTACTTC